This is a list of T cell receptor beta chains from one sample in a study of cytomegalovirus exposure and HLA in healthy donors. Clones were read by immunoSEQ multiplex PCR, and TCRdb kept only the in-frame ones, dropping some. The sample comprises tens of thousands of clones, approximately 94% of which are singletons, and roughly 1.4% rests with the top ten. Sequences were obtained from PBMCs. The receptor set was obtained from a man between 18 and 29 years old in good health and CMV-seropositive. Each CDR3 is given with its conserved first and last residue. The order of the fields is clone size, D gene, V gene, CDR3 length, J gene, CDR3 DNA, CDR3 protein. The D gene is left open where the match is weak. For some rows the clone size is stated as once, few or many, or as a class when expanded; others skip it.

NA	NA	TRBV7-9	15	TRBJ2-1	TGTGCCAGCAGCCCACTTAGCGGTCCCTACAATGAGCAGTTCTTC	CASSPLSGPYNEQFF
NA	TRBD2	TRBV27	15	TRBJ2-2	TGTGCCAGCAGTCAGCTAGCGGCGAACACCGGGGAGCTGTTTTTT	CASSQLAANTGELFF
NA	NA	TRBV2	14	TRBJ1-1	TGTGCCAGCAGTGGAGGAGGAGGTCACACTGAAGCTTTCTTT	CASSGGGGHTEAFF
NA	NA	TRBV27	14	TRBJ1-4	TGTGCCAGCAGTTCACGGGAAACTAATGAAAAACTGTTTTTT	CASSSRETNEKLFF
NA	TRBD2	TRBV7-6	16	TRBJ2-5	TGTGCCAGCAGCTTTGAGGTGGGAGGGGTCCAAGAGACCCAGTACTTC	CASSFEVGGVQETQYF
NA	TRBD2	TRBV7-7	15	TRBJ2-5	TGTGCCAGCAGCCCAATAGCGGGGCCCCCAGAGACCCAGTACTTC	CASSPIAGPPETQYF
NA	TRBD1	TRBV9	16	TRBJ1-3	TGTGCCAGCAGCGAGGGACAGCTGATCTCTGGAAACACCATATATTTT	CASSEGQLISGNTIYF
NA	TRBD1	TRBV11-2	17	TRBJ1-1	TGTGCCAGCAGCTTAGGAGGGGGCGAAGGTTTGAACACTGAAGCTTTCTTT	CASSLGGGEGLNTEAFF
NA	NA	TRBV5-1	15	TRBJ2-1	TGCGCCAGCAGCTTTGTGGCGGGCTCCTACAATGAGCAGTTCTTC	CASSFVAGSYNEQFF
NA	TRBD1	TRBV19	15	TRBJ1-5	TGTGCCAGTAGTATAGGGGGACAGGGGGATCAGCCCCAGCATTTT	CASSIGGQGDQPQHF
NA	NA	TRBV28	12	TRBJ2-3	TGTGCCAGCAGTTTTAGTGCAGATACGCAGTATTTT	CASSFSADTQYF
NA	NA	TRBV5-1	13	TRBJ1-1	TGCGCCAGCAGCTTGAATGAGGGCTGGGAAGCTTTCTTT	CASSLNEGWEAFF
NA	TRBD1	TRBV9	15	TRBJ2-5	TGTGCCAGCAGCGAAAGACAGGGGCTACAAGAGACCCAGTACTTC	CASSERQGLQETQYF
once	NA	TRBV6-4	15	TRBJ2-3	TGTGCCAGCAGTGACTCACGCCGGGACCCAGGGGCGCAGTATTTT	CASSDSRRDPGAQYF
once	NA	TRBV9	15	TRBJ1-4	TGTGCCAGCAGCGTAAGAGAGGATTCGGGGGAAAAACTGTTTTTT	CASSVREDSGEKLFF
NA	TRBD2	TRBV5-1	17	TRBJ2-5	TGCGCCAGCAGCTTGTTGCCAAATAGCGGGGGGGAGGAGACCCAGTACTTC	CASSLLPNSGGEETQYF
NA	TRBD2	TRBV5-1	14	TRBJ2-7	TGCGCCAGCAGCTCGGGACTAGCGGGAGACGAGCAGTACTTC	CASSSGLAGDEQYF
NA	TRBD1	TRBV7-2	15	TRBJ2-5	TGTGCCAGCAGTCAGACAGGGAATATCGGGGAGACCCAGTACTTC	CASSQTGNIGETQYF
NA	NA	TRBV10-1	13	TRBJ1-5	TGCGCCAGCAGTGAGGTGAGGAATCAGCCCCAGCATTTT	CASSEVRNQPQHF
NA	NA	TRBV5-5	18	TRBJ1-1	TGTGCCAGCAGCTTCTTGCCACCGGTAAGGACACAGAACACTGAAGCTTTCTTT	CASSFLPPVRTQNTEAFF
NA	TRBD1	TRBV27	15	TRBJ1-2	TGTGCCAGCAGTTTAGGCTGGGACAGGGTCTATGGCTACACCTTC	CASSLGWDRVYGYTF
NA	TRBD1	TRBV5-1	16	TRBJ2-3	TGCGCCAGCAGCCCGAGGGGGGACAGGGACACAGATACGCAGTATTTT	CASSPRGDRDTDTQYF